This TCR beta chain stems from a study of post-analysis software for immune sequencing data. Study-wide results and caveats: Patients used about five TRBV segments, including TRBV5-6, TRBV5-1 and TRBV20-1, more often than controls.

This clonotype showed up many times. The target antigen is unknown. Included in the TCR beta cDNA libraries were unique molecular identifiers. TCRdb re-called the PCR reads with MiXCR, one entry per CDR3 protein. The data hold some 190,000 distinct CDR3 sequences, with around 29% observed a single time. The CDR3 has 17 residues. Germline CDR1 and CDR2: SGHTA and FQGNSA. With 5 bases clipped from V and 7 bases from J, the junction kept 9 bases outside the gene matches. This sequence originates from a girl aged 2-17 years with multiple sclerosis. Sequenced material: blood. The chain employs TRBV7-2 and TRBJ2-1, with 15 bases identical to TRBD2. In DNA form, the CDR3 reads TGTGCCAGCAGCCCCTGGACTAGCGGGAGGGGAGGGAATGAGCAGTTCTTC. Protein sequence: CASSPWTSGRGGNEQFF.